These 20 T cell receptor beta chains were all obtained from the same sample, sequenced in a study of read filtering for tumor transcriptome and immune sequencing. The library was built from about 0.4 ug RNA with molecular barcoded adaptors for alpha/delta and beta/gamma chains. TCRdb fed the reads into MiXCR, producing one record per CDR3 protein. Altogether about 130,000 distinct CDR3 sequences are present, roughly an eighth being singletons, with the ten largest covering 6.5% to 9%. The sample comprised a population of CD138-negative cells sorted from bone marrow. All receptors derive from a donor aged 40 or over with multiple myeloma.

This chain links TRBV7-9 with TRBJ2-4; possible D gene TRBD2, 5 bases. The CDR3 length is 13 residues. CDR1 SEHNR and CDR2 FQNEAQ come from the germline V gene (reference sequence). V lost 6 bases and J lost 10, with 16 bases in between. The CDR3 protein is CASSPGSGKIQYF. DNA of the CDR3: TGTGCCAGCAGTCCGGGTTCCGGGAAGATTCAGTACTTC.

This clonotype was recorded many times. The V and J genes are TRBV27 and TRBJ2-3; 7 bases align to TRBD2. The CDR3 consists of 15 residues. Germline trimming cut 6 bases from V and 0 bases from J; bases unmatched to any gene: 6. Germline CDR1 is MNHEY and CDR2 is SMNVEV (reference sequence). The CDR3 coding sequence is TGTGCCAGCAGCCACCTAGCGGCTAGCACAGATACGCAGTATTTT. Its translation: CASSHLAASTDTQYF.

This clonotype has just a few counts. This rearrangement joins TRBV10-3 to TRBJ2-1, with 10 bases lining up with TRBD2. The V gene's germline CDR1 is ENHRY and CDR2 SYGVKD. With 10 bases clipped from V and 5 bases from J, the junction kept 8 bases outside the gene matches. The CDR3 consists of 14 residues. CDR3 loop: CATGTSVLDNEQFF. CDR3 nucleotide sequence: TGTGCCACCGGGACTAGCGTACTTGACAATGAGCAGTTCTTC.

The sample holds many counts of this clonotype. The chain couples TRBV19 to TRBJ1-5; weak D call: TRBD1 (5 bases). V was cut by 4 bases and J by 7 bases, with 14 bases left in between. CDR1 is LNHDA, CDR2 SQIVND, per germline (reference sequence). The CDR3 length is 14 residues. CDR3 in DNA: TGTGCCAGTAGTAAGGAGACAGTTGAGCAGCCCCAGCATTTT. This sequence encodes CASSKETVEQPQHF. The full variable domain, in which reference TRBV19 and TRBJ1-5 provide the parts outside the CDR3, is DGGITQSPKYLFRKEGQNVTLSCEQNLNHDAMYWYRQDPGQGLRLIYYSQIVNDFQKGDIAEGYSVSREKKESFPLTVTSAQKNPTAFYLCASSKETVEQPQHFGDGTRLSIL.

In its sample, this clonotype was seen many times. The chain uses TRBV7-2 and TRBJ1-4; D unresolved. V lost 1 base and J 7 bases, leaving 10 bases between the germline ends. CDR3 length: 14 amino acids. Germline CDR1 is SGHTA and CDR2 is FQGNSA. The CDR3 loop is CASSLELPPEKLFF. CDR3 sequence (DNA): TGTGCCAGCAGCTTAGAGTTGCCCCCTGAAAAACTGTTTTTT.

This clonotype was counted ten times or more. The chain combines TRBV20-1 with TRBJ2-1; tentatively, D is TRBD1 or TRBD2 (5 bases each). V dropped 0 bases and J dropped 0 bases, with 12 bases sitting between them. Germline CDR1 and CDR2: DFQATT and SNEGSKA (reference sequence). The CDR3 runs 16 residues. CDR3 DNA: TGCAGTGCTAGAGAACTAGGGGTGAGCTCCTACAATGAGCAGTTCTTC. The encoded protein is CSARELGVSSYNEQFF.

Concerning this clonotype: A single base separates this from a much larger clone, so it may be a read error. The J gene is TRBJ1-1, the V gene TRBV6-2 or TRBV6-3; tentatively, D is TRBD1 (5 bases). V was trimmed by 0 bases and J by 2 bases, leaving 7 bases between them. CDR3 length: 14 amino acids. CDR1 is MNHEY, CDR2 SVGEGT, per germline. CDR3 in DNA: TGTGCCAGCAGTTACTCGGGGCACAACACTGAAGCTTTCTTT. It codes for CASSYSGHNTEAFF.

This clonotype has ten or more counts. The chain couples TRBV12-3 or TRBV12-4 to TRBJ1-6; D may be TRBD1 (5 bases). Trimming cost V 7 bases and J 4 bases, with 8 bases left between them. CDR3 length: 13 residues. DNA for the CDR3: TGTGCCAGCACCAGACAGTATAATTCACCCCTCCACTTT. It yields the protein CASTRQYNSPLHF.

This clonotype was counted at least ten times. The chain has TRBV7-9 and TRBJ2-7; D perhaps matches TRBD1 (6 bases). In germline, CDR1 is SEHNR, CDR2 FQNEAQ (reference sequence). The germline V and J ends were trimmed by 5 bases and 3 bases, with 26 bases remaining between them. The CDR3 sequence is 18 residues long. CDR3 sequence: CASSHPQGTSILVYEQYF. The CDR3, as DNA: TGTGCCAGCAGCCACCCCCAGGGGACGTCCATCCTCGTCTACGAGCAGTACTTC. Full variable domain (remainder filled in from reference TRBV7-9 and TRBJ2-7): DTGVSQNPRHKITKRGQNVTFRCDPISEHNRLYWYRQTLGQGPEFLTYFQNEAQLEKSRLLSDRFSAERPKGSFSTLEIQRTEQGDSAMYLCASSHPQGTSILVYEQYFGPGTRLTVT.

Concerning this clonotype: A read error likely explains this, since a far larger clone differs by one base. The V call is TRBV5-1, the J call TRBJ2-7; D possibly uses TRBD1 or TRBD2 (6 bases each). The V gene lost 8 bases and the J gene lost 7 bases, with 19 bases spanning the gap. Germline V gene sequence: CDR1 SGHRS, CDR2 YFSETQ. The CDR3 is 13 amino acids. The CDR3 reads CASSFRGRDEQYF. The CDR3 nucleotides read TGCGCCAGTAGTTTCCGGGGGCGCGATGAGCAGTACTTC.

As concerns this clonotype: This may be a read error: a much more frequent sequence differs by one nucleotide. The rearrangement joins TRBV4-3 to TRBJ2-3, with 10 bases lining up with TRBD2. The trim removed 4 bases at V and 2 bases at J, leaving 9 bases unmatched. CDR3 length: 17 residues. CDR1 is LGHNA and CDR2 is YSLEER in the germline V gene. CDR3 residues: CASSRGASGRVTDTQYF. The CDR3 bases are TGCGCCAGCAGCCGAGGAGCTAGCGGGAGAGTCACAGATACGCAGTATTTT.

Ten or more counts support this clonotype. The rearrangement uses TRBV5-1 and TRBJ2-7, with 9 bases aligning to TRBD1. V was pared by 4 bases and J by 4 bases, with 6 bases of the junction left unmatched. CDR3 length: 14 amino acids. Germline assignment: CDR1 SGHRS and CDR2 YFSETQ. CDR3 in amino acids: CASSPGTGIYEQYF. The DNA for the CDR3 is TGCGCCAGCAGCCCCGGGACAGGGATTTACGAGCAGTACTTC.

This clonotype was seen many times. The chain uses TRBV29-1 and TRBJ2-7, with D perhaps given as TRBD1 or TRBD2 (5 bases each). The V gene lost 8 bases and the J gene lost 4 bases, with 18 bases spanning the gap. Germline assignment: CDR1 SQVTM and CDR2 ANQGSEA. This CDR3 contains 13 residues. The CDR3 DNA sequence: TGCAGCTTCCGGGACCTGGGGAGTTACGAGCAGTACTTC. Translating gives CSFRDLGSYEQYF.

On this clonotype: Possible read error: a much larger clone is one base away. This sequence joins TRBV24-1 and TRBJ2-3; D is unresolved. The ends were cut back, 12 bases at V and 3 bases at J, with 9 bases in the middle. The CDR3 is made up of 11 amino acids. Germline CDR1 is KGHDR and CDR2 is SFDVKD. The CDR3 sequence is CASSQTDTQYF. CDR3 nucleotide sequence: TGTGCCTCCTCCCAGACAGATACGCAGTATTTT.

This clonotype came up many times. The genes are TRBV12-5 and TRBJ1-5; D call uncertain. The germline V gene has CDR1 LGHNT and CDR2 FRNRAP. CDR3 length equals 15 residues. V lost 1 base and J 7 bases, leaving 14 bases between the germline ends. For the CDR3, the DNA is TGTGCTAGTGGTTTGGCGGACGAGGGCCAACAGCCCCAGCATTTT. Residues: CASGLADEGQQPQHF.

This clonotype occurred many times. The chain carries TRBV11-2 and TRBJ2-2, with TRBD2 as a possible D gene (5 bases). The CDR3 length is 14 residues. Per germline, CDR1 SGHAT and CDR2 FQNNGV. V was pared by 7 bases and J by 3 bases, with 12 bases between. The CDR3 sequence is CASMQRVYTGELFF. The CDR3, as DNA: TGTGCCAGCATGCAGAGGGTGTACACCGGGGAGCTGTTTTTT.

This clonotype was detected a few times. The rearrangement uses TRBV19 and TRBJ1-4, with D possibly TRBD1 on 5 matching bases. V was cut by 5 bases and J by 0 bases, with 16 bases left in between. This CDR3 is 17 amino acids long. Germline V gene data show CDR1 as LNHDA and CDR2 as SQIVND (reference sequence). CDR3 sequence reads: CASSAGPQGATNEKLFF. The CDR3 region has the DNA TGTGCCAGTAGTGCGGGGCCGCAGGGAGCAACTAATGAAAAACTGTTTTTT.

At least ten counts were recorded for this clonotype. The genes are TRBV5-6 and TRBJ2-3, with 12 bases fitting TRBD2. The CDR3 runs to 17 residues. The germline V gene encodes CDR1 SGHDT and CDR2 YYEEEE. V was pared by 1 base and J by 3 bases, with 6 bases of the junction left unmatched. CDR3 sequence (DNA): TGTGCCAGCAGCTTGATGACTAGCGGGAGTAGAACAGATACGCAGTATTTT. Its translation: CASSLMTSGSRTDTQYF.

This clonotype was picked up many times. This chain uses TRBV3-1 with TRBJ2-7; D gene ambiguous. Germline V gene data show CDR1 as LGHDT and CDR2 as YNNKEL (reference sequence). V gave up 2 bases and J gave up 8 bases, with 10 bases separating them. This CDR3 contains 12 residues. The CDR3 loop is CASSQTSDKQYF. The CDR3 DNA is TGTGCCAGCAGCCAAACGAGCGACAAGCAGTACTTC.

The chain combines TRBV4-1 with TRBJ2-5, with 9 bases aligning to TRBD2. V shed 1 base and J 7 bases; nucleotides not matched to a gene: 7. The CDR3 is 15 residues long. CDR1 is MGHRA, CDR2 YSYEKL, per germline. As DNA, the CDR3 is TGCGCCAGCAGCCAAGGGGCTAGCGGGATGGGGACCCAGTACTTC. This gives the protein CASSQGASGMGTQYF.